The sample holds one count of the clone carrying this T cell receptor beta chain. Its specificity is unknown. The data stem from a study of graft-versus-host responses after intestinal transplantation. About the study: The recipients all started with anti-thymocyte globulin induction and then took tacrolimus and steroids for roughly three years. Regarding the study as a whole: Recipient marrow held GvH clones, some first seen in ileum or blood.

This CDR3 has 15 residues. With 0 bases removed from V and 0 bases from J, the gap between germline ends came to 6 bases. CDR1 is GTSNPN, CDR2 SVGIG, per germline (reference sequence). The protocol was immunoSEQ multiplex PCR, while the TCRdb copy is restricted to in-frame clones and leaves out a portion. In the table there are fewer than 30,000 clones, more than 80% of which are singletons. The receptor's source is a human patient who received an intestinal transplant, so some T cells may come from the graft donor. This specimen was PBMCs, taken 18 days after transplant. The chain links TRBV30 to TRBJ2-6; tentative D call: TRBD2 (6 bases). CDR3 amino acids: CAWSVDYSGANVLTF. In DNA, the CDR3 is TGTGCCTGGAGTGTGGACTACTCTGGGGCCAACGTCCTGACTTTC.